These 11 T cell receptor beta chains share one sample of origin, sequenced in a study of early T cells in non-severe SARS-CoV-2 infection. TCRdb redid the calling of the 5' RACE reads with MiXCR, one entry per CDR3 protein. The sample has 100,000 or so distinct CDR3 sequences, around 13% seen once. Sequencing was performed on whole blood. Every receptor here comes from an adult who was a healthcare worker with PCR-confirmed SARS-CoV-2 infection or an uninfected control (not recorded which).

CDR3 coding DNA: TGTGCCAGCAGTTACGCGTATACGCAGTATTTT. Amino acids: CASSYAYTQYF. The V and J genes are TRBV6-2 or TRBV6-3 and TRBJ2-3, with unresolved D. V gave up 2 bases and J gave up 7 bases, with 4 bases separating them. This CDR3 is built from 11 residues. Germline V CDR1 and CDR2: MNHEY, SVGEGT.

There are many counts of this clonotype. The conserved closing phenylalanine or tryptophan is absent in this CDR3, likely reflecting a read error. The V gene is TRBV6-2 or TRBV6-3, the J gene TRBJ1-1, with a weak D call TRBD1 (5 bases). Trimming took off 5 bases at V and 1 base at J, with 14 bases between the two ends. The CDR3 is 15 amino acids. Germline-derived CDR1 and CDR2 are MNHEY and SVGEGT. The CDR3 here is CASSTRGFQNTEAFS. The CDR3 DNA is TGTGCCAGCAGTACTCGGGGCTTCCAGAACACTGAAGCTTTCTCT.

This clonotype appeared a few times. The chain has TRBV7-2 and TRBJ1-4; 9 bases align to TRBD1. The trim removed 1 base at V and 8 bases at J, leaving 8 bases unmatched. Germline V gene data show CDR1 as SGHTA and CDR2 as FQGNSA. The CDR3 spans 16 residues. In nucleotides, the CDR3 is TGTGCCAGCAGCTTAGATGTGGGGACAGGGAGGGAAAAACTGTTTTTT. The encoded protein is CASSLDVGTGREKLFF.

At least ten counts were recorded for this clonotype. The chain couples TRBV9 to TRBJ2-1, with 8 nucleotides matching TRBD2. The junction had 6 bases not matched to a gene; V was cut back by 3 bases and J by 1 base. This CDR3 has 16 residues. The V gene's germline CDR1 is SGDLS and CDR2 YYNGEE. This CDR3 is CASSATGTRSYNEQFF. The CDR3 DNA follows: TGTGCCAGCAGCGCCACCGGGACTAGATCCTACAATGAGCAGTTCTTC.

Here the CDR3 reads CASSPAVNGYEQYF. In DNA form, the CDR3 reads TGTGCCAGCAGCCCGGCAGTCAATGGCTACGAGCAGTACTTC. The genes are TRBV7-2 and TRBJ2-7; D unclear. The CDR3 is made up of 14 amino acids. Between the trimmed V and J ends, which lost 5 bases and 3 bases, there was a span of 14 bases. Germline loops: CDR1 SGHTA, CDR2 FQGNSA.

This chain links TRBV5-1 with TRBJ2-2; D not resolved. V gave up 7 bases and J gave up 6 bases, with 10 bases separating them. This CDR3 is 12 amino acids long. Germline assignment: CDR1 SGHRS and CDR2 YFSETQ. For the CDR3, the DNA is TGCGCCAGCGGCGCGAGGCCCGGGGAGCTGTTTTTT. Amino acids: CASGARPGELFF. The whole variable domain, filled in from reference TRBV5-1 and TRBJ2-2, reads KAGVTQTPRYLIKTRGQQVTLSCSPISGHRSVSWYQQTPGQGLQFLFEYFSETQRNKGNFPGRFSGRQFSNSRSEMNVSTLELGDSALYLCASGARPGELFFGEGSRLTVL.

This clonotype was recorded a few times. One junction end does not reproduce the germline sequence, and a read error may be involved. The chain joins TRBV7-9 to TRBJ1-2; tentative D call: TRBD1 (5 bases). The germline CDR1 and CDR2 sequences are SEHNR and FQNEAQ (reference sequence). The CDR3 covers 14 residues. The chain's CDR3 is CASSLALGGNGCTF. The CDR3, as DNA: TGTGCCAGCAGCTTAGCCCTCGGGGGTAATGGCTGCACCTTC.

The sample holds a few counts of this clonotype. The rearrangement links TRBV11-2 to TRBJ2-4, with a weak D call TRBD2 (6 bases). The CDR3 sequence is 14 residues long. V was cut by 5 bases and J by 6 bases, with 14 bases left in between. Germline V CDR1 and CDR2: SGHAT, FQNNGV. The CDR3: CASSPQRAGNIQYF. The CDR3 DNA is TGTGCCAGCAGCCCCCAGCGGGCCGGAAACATTCAGTACTTC.

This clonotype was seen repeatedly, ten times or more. In DNA form, the CDR3 reads TGTGCCAGCAGCTCAGGGACTAGGTGGAACACCGGGGAGCTGTTTTTT. This translates into CASSSGTRWNTGELFF. The rearrangement joins TRBV7-9 to TRBJ2-2, with 8 bases identical to TRBD2. Germline loops: CDR1 SEHNR, CDR2 FQNEAQ (reference sequence). The CDR3 is 16 amino acids. V shed 4 bases, J shed 1 base, and the junction held 5 bases outside the gene matches.

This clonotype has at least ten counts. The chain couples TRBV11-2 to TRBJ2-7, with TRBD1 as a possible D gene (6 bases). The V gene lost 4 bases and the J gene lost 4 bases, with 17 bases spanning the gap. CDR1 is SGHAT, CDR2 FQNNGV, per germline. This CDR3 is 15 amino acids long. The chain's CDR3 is CASSSPRGRDYEQYF. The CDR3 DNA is TGTGCCAGCAGCTCCCCCAGGGGCAGGGATTACGAGCAGTACTTC. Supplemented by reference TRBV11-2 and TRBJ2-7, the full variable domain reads EAGVAQSPRYKIIEKRQSVAFWCNPISGHATLYWYQQILGQGPKLLIQFQNNGVVDDSQLPKDRFSAERLKGVDSTLKIQPAKLEDSAVYLCASSSPRGRDYEQYFGPGTRLTVT.

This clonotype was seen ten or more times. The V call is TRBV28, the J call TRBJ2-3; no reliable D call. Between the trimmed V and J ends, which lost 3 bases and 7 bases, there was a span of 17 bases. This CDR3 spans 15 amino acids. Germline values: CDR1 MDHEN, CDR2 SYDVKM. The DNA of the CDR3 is TGTGCCAGCAGTTTCTCTAGAACGATTACCAATACGCAGTATTTT. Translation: CASSFSRTITNTQYF.